Listed below are T cell receptor beta chains from one sample, sequenced in a study of long-term antiretroviral therapy in people with HIV. Clones were read by immunoSEQ multiplex PCR, and TCRdb kept only the in-frame ones, dropping some. Of 40,000 to 50,000 clones in the sample, approximately 94% were seen once. The sample consisted of unsorted PBMCs, taken 9.2 years after starting antiretroviral therapy. All receptors come from a man aged 30 to 45 with HIV. CDR3s leave out the opening cysteine and the closing phenylalanine or tryptophan.

V	J	CDR3
TRBV5-8	TRBJ1-2	ASRRRTGLEF
TRBV18	TRBJ1-6	ASSPNSGELPPLH
TRBV7-9	TRBJ1-1	ASSLDASEAF
TRBV6-1	TRBJ2-6	ASSEDSSGANVLT
TRBV6-1	TRBJ1-4	ASRTRDTEKLF
TRBV6-1	TRBJ2-6	ASSEATPVGANVLT
TRBV7-3	TRBJ2-2	ASSRLAGGPNTGELF
TRBV2	TRBJ1-3	ASSEATDPGAGNTIY
TRBV29-1	TRBJ2-1	SASDRGQGNEQF
TRBV9	TRBJ2-1	ASSQGVGYNEQF
TRBV2	TRBJ2-1	ASRGLAGDNEQF
TRBV6-1	TRBJ1-1	ASIGNRLNTEAF
TRBV11-2	TRBJ2-1	ASSLRLGQTSGGQEQF
TRBV9	TRBJ1-2	ASSVVGDGGSGYT
TRBV19	TRBJ1-5	ASREGGHQPQH
TRBV5-1	TRBJ1-4	ASSSRQGLREKLF
TRBV10-3	TRBJ2-7	AISGEGASAYEQY
TRBV5-1	TRBJ2-5	ASSNGTSGTGTQY
TRBV7-8	TRBJ1-1	ASTQGANTEAF
TRBV5-1	TRBJ1-1	ASSLGRVNTEAF
TRBV11-2	TRBJ1-3	ASSLANSGNTIY
TRBV5-1	TRBJ2-7	ASSMRGDSYEQY
TRBV21-1	TRBJ1-2	ASSKVRGLEGYT
TRBV5-1	TRBJ2-7	ASSRDTTNEQY
TRBV2	TRBJ1-3	ASRLDSNSGNTIY
TRBV6-5	TRBJ2-2	ASSPHAGWTGELF
TRBV7-6	TRBJ1-1	ASSYRDTMNTEAF
TRBV2	TRBJ2-1	ASRNPVTGDKDNEQF
TRBV19	TRBJ1-4	ASSTQGAGTRNEKLF
TRBV7-9	TRBJ2-7	ASSPPGPFGEQY
TRBV10-2	TRBJ2-3	ASRWGAASTDTQY
TRBV10-3	TRBJ1-4	AIGGGGSTNEKLF
TRBV5-8	TRBJ1-6	ASSPGGGRGHSPLH
TRBV2	TRBJ2-3	ASSPDMDTQY
TRBV27	TRBJ1-6	ASRDLRTSGSSYNSPLH
TRBV29-1	TRBJ2-5	SVEAPGGYQETQY
TRBV6-6	TRBJ1-2	ASSLSDREGYT
TRBV28	TRBJ2-3	ASSLRGGTDTQY
TRBV27	TRBJ1-5	ASSGQGAQPQH
TRBV29-1	TRBJ1-1	SVDGQLNTEAF
TRBV19	TRBJ1-3	ATGDRRSGNTIY
TRBV15	TRBJ2-5	ASRGGQETQY
TRBV6-1	TRBJ1-2	ASSERRTSYGYT
TRBV2	TRBJ2-1	ASILASGTLVQF
TRBV27	TRBJ1-2	ASSYTPAGANGYT
TRBV7-8	TRBJ1-6	ASSPLHGGLNSPLH
TRBV14	TRBJ2-5	ASSHVTSGSQETQY
TRBV6-5	TRBJ2-5	ASSYLGNQETQY
TRBV7-6	TRBJ2-5	ASSFNIRGTIQETQY
TRBV27	TRBJ2-5	ASSPLLGGQETQY
TRBV7-8	TRBJ2-5	ASSLDRQETQY
TRBV5-4	TRBJ2-5	ASSPGQGIGETQY
TRBV15	TRBJ1-5	ATSRDFSRQGHQPQH
TRBV20-1	TRBJ1-2	SAPGLYGYT
TRBV27	TRBJ1-1	ASSIDRGRTEAF